This record concerns one T cell receptor beta chain sequence. The sample comes from a study of cytomegalovirus exposure and HLA in healthy donors. Trimming shortened V by 1 base and J by 3 bases, and 10 bases separated the two germline ends. The CDR3 is 15 amino acids. Germline assignment: CDR1 MGHRA and CDR2 YSYEKL. This PCR relied on a set of 60 Vbeta primers and 13 Jbeta primers. Measured with immunoSEQ multiplex PCR; TCRdb has only the in-frame clones, and not every one. The sample contains approximately 220,000 clones, 76% of which appear only once. The V and J genes are TRBV4-1 and TRBJ2-1; D ambiguous. This receptor was taken from a man aged 18 to 29 in good health and CMV-seronegative. Sequences were obtained from PBMCs. Here the CDR3 reads CASSQGLVNYNEQFF. CDR3 nucleotides: TGCGCCAGCAGCCAAGGGCTAGTGAACTACAATGAGCAGTTCTTC.